The rows below give T cell receptor beta chains drawn from one sample of a study of cytomegalovirus exposure and HLA in healthy donors. Here immunoSEQ multiplex PCR was the method, and the copy in TCRdb shows in-frame clones only, minus some. This table holds tens of thousands of clones, 65% to 75% found once. Sequencing was performed on PBMCs. These receptors were taken from a man between 45 and 60 years old in good health and CMV-seropositive. The CDR3 runs from the conserved cysteine through the conserved F or W.

TRBV7-3	TRBJ2-5	CASSPQGVQGTQYF
TRBV15	TRBJ1-1	CATSSESGYNTEAFF
TRBV7-3	TRBJ2-5	CASSPLGQAETQYF
TRBV9	TRBJ2-5	CASSVPEEETQYF
TRBV4-2	TRBJ2-1	CASSQDLTSGGPDEQFF
TRBV7-9	TRBJ2-6	CASSLGATGANVLTF
TRBV7-2	TRBJ1-2	CASSSGTAYGYTF
TRBV2	TRBJ2-5	CASSEALTGYQETQYF
TRBV30	TRBJ2-3	CAWSGTPRSTDTQYF
TRBV28	TRBJ1-1	CASSLTVTEAFF
TRBV21-1	TRBJ2-1	CASSKGTGVDEQFF
TRBV5-1	TRBJ1-4	CASSLGAGAGREKLFF
TRBV30	TRBJ2-1	CACPSLGYNEQFF
TRBV7-9	TRBJ1-1	CASSRPAGNPEAFF
TRBV4-1	TRBJ2-4	CASSQASVRGNIQYF
TRBV5-1	TRBJ1-6	CASSSRGRDSPLHF
TRBV2	TRBJ2-2	CASQKTGELFF
TRBV4-1	TRBJ2-3	CASSQGALTDTQYF
TRBV9	TRBJ2-1	CASSVEASGRFEQFF
TRBV30	TRBJ2-1	CAWSVGVWNEQFF
TRBV13	TRBJ2-7	CASSLRRVGSYEQYF
TRBV29-1	TRBJ1-1	CSVAPREGTEAFF
TRBV7-8	TRBJ1-1	CASSLDPGNTEAFF
TRBV5-1	TRBJ1-1	CASSPPRDTEAFF
TRBV7-2	TRBJ1-5	CASSFRDISNQPQHF
TRBV14	TRBJ2-7	CASSPNEAAKQYF
TRBV5-1	TRBJ1-6	CASSSGGTGSPLHF
TRBV25-1	TRBJ2-2	CASRQGTFTGELFF
TRBV6-1	TRBJ2-1	CASSSGGAGYNEQFF
TRBV30	TRBJ2-1	CAWASGFYNEQFF
TRBV5-6	TRBJ1-1	CASSFPLVNTEAFF
TRBV5-4	TRBJ2-5	CASSSNRNQETQYF
TRBV30	TRBJ1-2	CAWSIENYGYTF
TRBV6-5	TRBJ1-1	CASSYGAFTEAFF
TRBV30	TRBJ1-2	CAWSVSRLVFGYTF
TRBV18	TRBJ2-6	CASSPTAGANVLTF
TRBV5-1	TRBJ1-1	CASSSGTGNTEAFF
TRBV6-5	TRBJ1-4	CASSRDRGINEKLFF
TRBV2	TRBJ2-7	CASRSLAGIYEQYF
TRBV7-6	TRBJ1-5	CASSLGSGFNQPQHF
TRBV7-2	TRBJ2-3	CASSPGLHADTQYF
TRBV5-1	TRBJ1-2	CASSLGQGSYGYTF
TRBV6-1	TRBJ2-1	CASSAGSLPHNEQFF
TRBV9	TRBJ2-5	CASSAGTAWETQYF
TRBV14	TRBJ2-3	CASSQKLDRDTDTQYF